The subject of this entry is one T cell receptor (beta chain). CDR3 length: 12 residues. V lost 10 bases, J lost 4 bases, and 13 bases lay in between. This sample was taken from a study of blood T cell repertoires in COVID-19. Study at large: The samples span acute and convalescent COVID-19 from the United States, Italy and Spain. PBMCs, B-cell-depleted T cells, or T cells were the source of the cDNA or gDNA that made up the material.

Per the authors' pipeline: Amplification from reference gene primers served as the basis for estimated nucleated cell counts. The repertoire was sequenced with immunoSEQ multiplex PCR; TCRdb's copy has only in-frame clones and lacks some. That table gives V, J and clone size, and the DNA gave D and trimming. The sample consists of approximately 100,000 clones, about 87% of them appearing once. In Seattle, patients joined the study during active infection and were tracked longitudinally. The sample taken for sequencing was peripheral blood. The chain has TRBV12-3 or TRBV12-4 and TRBJ1-2; weak D call: TRBD1 (5 bases). This receptor was identified in a human donor with COVID-19, enrolled during active disease. The donor label of this sample is uncertain. CDR3: CATSRTSYGYTF. Here the CDR3 DNA reads TGTGCCACATCTCGGACAAGCTATGGCTACACCTTC.